These 4 T cell receptor beta chains share one sample of origin, sequenced in a study of T cells in Graves' hyperthyroidism and ophthalmopathy. Amplified TCR beta CDR3 regions came from RNA transcripts. HTBI primers drove first-round RT-PCR of the TCR CDR3. TCRdb re-called the multiplex PCR reads with MiXCR, one entry per CDR3 protein. Of a few hundred thousand distinct CDR3 sequences in the sample, around a sixth were seen once. Material: blood. The source of these receptors is a young woman with Graves' hyperthyroidism that later progressed to Graves' ophthalmopathy.

This clonotype was seen repeatedly, ten times or more. CDR3 nucleotides: TGTGCCAGCAGCCCCGGACAGGGGATAGAGACCCAGTACTTC. It specifies CASSPGQGIETQYF. The chain links TRBV7-9 to TRBJ2-5; 9 bases map to TRBD1. Germline V CDR1 and CDR2: SEHNR, FQNEAQ (reference sequence). The CDR3 length is 14 residues. V was pared by 5 bases and J by 4 bases, with 5 bases of the junction left unmatched.

This clonotype was counted ten times or more. The rearrangement joins TRBV15 to TRBJ1-1; no clear D. CDR1 is LNHNV and CDR2 is YYDKDF in the germline V gene (reference sequence). Trimming cost V 5 bases and J 2 bases, with 15 bases left between them. The CDR3 has 15 residues. DNA for the CDR3: TGTGCCACCAGCGACTACAGAGATCCTAACACTGAAGCTTTCTTT. Residues: CATSDYRDPNTEAFF. The complete variable domain, with remaining parts taken from reference TRBV15 and TRBJ1-1, reads DAMVIQNPRYQVTQFGKPVTLSCSQTLNHNVMYWYQQKSSQAPKLLFHYYDKDFNNEADTPDNFQSRRPNTSFCFLDIRSPGLGDTAMYLCATSDYRDPNTEAFFGQGTRLTVV.

This clonotype was seen many times. The chain joins TRBV6-2 or TRBV6-3 to TRBJ1-5; D might be TRBD1 (6 bases). Germline CDR1 MNHEY, CDR2 SVGEGT. The CDR3 has 15 residues. V was shortened by 8 bases and J by 8 bases, with 22 bases between the two germline ends. The CDR3, as DNA: TGTGCCAGCGGGCTAGGGCCAGGGGTCCCTGAGCCCCAGCATTTT. Translation: CASGLGPGVPEPQHF.

This clonotype was detected many times. The chain recombines TRBV27 with TRBJ1-1, with D uncertain. The germline V gene has CDR1 MNHEY and CDR2 SMNVEV (reference sequence). V was pared by 3 bases and J by 1 base, with 12 bases between. The CDR3 covers 15 residues. The CDR3 bases are TGTGCCAGCAGTTTTGCTCGGGAGCAGAACACTGAAGCTTTCTTT. Translated, it gives CASSFAREQNTEAFF.